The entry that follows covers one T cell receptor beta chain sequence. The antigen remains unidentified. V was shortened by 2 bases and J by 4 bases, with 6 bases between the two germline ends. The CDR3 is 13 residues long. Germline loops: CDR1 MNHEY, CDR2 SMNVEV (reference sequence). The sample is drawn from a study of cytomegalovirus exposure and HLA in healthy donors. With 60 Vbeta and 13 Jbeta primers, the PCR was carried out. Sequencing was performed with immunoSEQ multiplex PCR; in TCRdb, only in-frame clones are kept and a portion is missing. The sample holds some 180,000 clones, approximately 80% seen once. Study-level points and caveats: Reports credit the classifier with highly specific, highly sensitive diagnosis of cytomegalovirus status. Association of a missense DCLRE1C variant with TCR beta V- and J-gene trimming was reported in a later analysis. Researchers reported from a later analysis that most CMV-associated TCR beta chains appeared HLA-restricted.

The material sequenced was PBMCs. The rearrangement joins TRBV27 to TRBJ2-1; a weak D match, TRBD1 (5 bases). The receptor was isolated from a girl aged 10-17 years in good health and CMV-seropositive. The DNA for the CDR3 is TGTGCCAGCAGTTTAGGGGCTTACAATGAGCAGTTCTTC. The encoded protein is CASSLGAYNEQFF.